The 26 T cell receptor beta chains below all came from one sample that was sequenced in a study of spatial heterogeneity in lung cancer. TCRdb ran MiXCR on the 5' RACE reads and lists one entry per CDR3 protein. The table lists 55,000 to 75,000 distinct CDR3 sequences, 8% to 10% of them singletons. The time point: blood at routine non-recurrence follow-up after resection. The input for sequencing was PBMCs, taken at follow-up. The receptors derive from a female donor with early-stage non-small cell lung cancer.

This clonotype was seen ten or more times. The chain is built from TRBV2 and TRBJ1-5, with D hard to call. Germline CDR1 reads SNHLY; CDR2 reads FYNNEI. The CDR3 loop spans 13 amino acids. The germline V and J ends were trimmed by 3 bases and 9 bases, with 12 bases remaining between them. This chain's CDR3 is CASSEVPNGPQHF. The CDR3 nucleotides read TGTGCCAGCAGTGAGGTCCCTAATGGGCCCCAGCATTTT.

This clonotype was counted at least ten times. The chain carries TRBV28 and TRBJ1-1, with a possible D match to TRBD1 (5 bases). The CDR3 covers 13 residues. Germline V gene sequence: CDR1 MDHEN, CDR2 SYDVKM. Trimming took 4 bases from V and 5 from J, leaving 11 bases between them. DNA for the CDR3: TGTGCCAGCAGTTCCCTTTGGGGGACTGAAGCTTTCTTT. It specifies CASSSLWGTEAFF.

There are a few counts of this clonotype. In DNA, the CDR3 is TGTGCCAGCAGTGGGGGACTAGCGGGTACCTTCGGTGAGCAGTTCTTC. This encodes CASSGGLAGTFGEQFF. The V call is TRBV6-5, the J call TRBJ2-1; 12 nucleotides line up with TRBD2. Per germline, CDR1 MNHEY and CDR2 SVGAGI. The trim removed 5 bases at V and 9 bases at J, leaving 11 bases unmatched. The CDR3 extends over 16 amino acids.

This clonotype appeared many times. J is TRBJ2-7 and V is TRBV7-2, with a possible D match to TRBD1 (5 bases). CDR1 and CDR2 from the germline V gene are SGHTA and FQGNSA. The CDR3 runs 15 residues. V was trimmed by 1 base and J by 2 bases, leaving 12 bases between them. CDR3 amino acids: CASSLGHPGTYEQYF. Here the CDR3 DNA reads TGTGCCAGCAGCTTAGGGCATCCAGGGACCTACGAGCAGTACTTC.

This clonotype was seen only once. V usage is TRBV6-5 and J usage is TRBJ2-2; TRBD1 agrees at 11 bases. V lost 10 bases and J lost 0; bases outside the gene matches: 4. The CDR3 is 15 residues long. The germline gives CDR1 MNHEY, CDR2 SVGAGI. CDR3 DNA: TGTGCCACCAAGGGACAGGGGGCGAACACCGGGGAGCTGTTTTTT. Encoded protein: CATKGQGANTGELFF.

The chain combines TRBV29-1 with TRBJ2-5, with 7 bases aligning to TRBD1. The CDR3 sequence is 12 residues long. Germline V gene lookup returns CDR1 SQVTM and CDR2 ANQGSEA. V gave up 4 bases and J gave up 5 bases; unmatched junction bases: 4. The CDR3 DNA reads as TGCAGCGTTGGGGGACAGCCGGAGACCCAGTACTTC. Amino acid sequence: CSVGGQPETQYF.

This clonotype was recorded many times. V usage is TRBV12-3 or TRBV12-4 and J usage is TRBJ1-1; no clear D. The germline V and J ends were trimmed by 6 bases and 0 bases, with 11 bases remaining between them. The CDR3 is made up of 14 amino acids. The CDR3 protein is CASRRGELNTEAFF. The CDR3 region has the DNA TGTGCCAGCAGACGGGGAGAGTTGAACACTGAAGCTTTCTTT.

The sample holds many counts of this clonotype. The chain is built from TRBV12-3 or TRBV12-4 and TRBJ1-1; no definite D call. Trimming removed 3 bases at V and 4 bases at J, with 6 bases between. This CDR3 comprises 12 residues. The CDR3 sequence is CASSFGSTEAFF. CDR3 bases: TGTGCCAGCAGTTTCGGGAGCACTGAAGCTTTCTTT.

This clonotype was counted ten times or more. V and J are TRBV5-1 and TRBJ2-2, with a weak D call TRBD2 (5 bases). The CDR3 covers 17 residues. V lost 0 bases and J lost 0, with 12 bases in between. Germline V CDR1 and CDR2: SGHRS, YFSETQ. CDR3 bases: TGCGCCAGCAGCTTGGACGAGCGGAAGTCGAACACCGGGGAGCTGTTTTTT. Amino acids: CASSLDERKSNTGELFF.

The rearrangement uses TRBV5-1 and TRBJ2-2; 8 bases line up with TRBD2. This CDR3 spans 17 amino acids. The V segment lost 4 bases and the J segment 1 base; nucleotides outside the gene matches: 9. The V gene's germline CDR1 is SGHRS and CDR2 YFSETQ. The DNA of the CDR3 is TGCGCCAGCAGCCCCGGAGCGGGAGTAAAGAACACCGGGGAGCTGTTTTTT. It is translated as CASSPGAGVKNTGELFF.

This clonotype occurred many times. V and J are TRBV19 and TRBJ2-1; 9 bases agree with TRBD2. The CDR3 is made up of 18 amino acids. Germline V lookup: CDR1 LNHDA, CDR2 SQIVND (reference sequence). The ends lost 5 bases at V and 6 bases at J; junction bases unmatched: 17. The DNA of the CDR3 is TGTGCCAGTAGTGCCTCTGGGACTAGCCGGATAACGGGCAATGAGCAGTTCTTC. Translation gives CASSASGTSRITGNEQFF.

This clonotype was found many times. The chain joins TRBV2 to TRBJ1-2, with D tentatively TRBD1 (6 bases). The CDR3 has 14 residues. V was cut by 5 bases and J by 2 bases, with 12 bases left in between. Germline lookup yields CDR1 SNHLY and CDR2 FYNNEI. The CDR3 DNA reads as TGTGCCAGCAGTCCTAGGACAGACAACTATGGCTACACCTTC. Its protein is CASSPRTDNYGYTF.

This clonotype appeared many times. Here the CDR3 reads CASSDLTGQSYEQYF. For the CDR3, the DNA is TGTGCCAGCAGTGATCTGACAGGCCAATCCTACGAGCAGTACTTC. The chain couples TRBV12-3 or TRBV12-4 to TRBJ2-7; the D gene is possibly TRBD1 (6 bases). Trimming removed 5 bases at V and 1 base at J, with 15 bases between. The CDR3 runs 15 residues.

Worth noting for this clonotype: This may come from a read error, since a much larger clone is one base off. The chain is built from TRBV9 and TRBJ2-1; D not certain. CDR3 length: 12 residues. The germline V gene has CDR1 SGDLS and CDR2 YYNGEE. The CDR3 sequence is CVSSVTVNEQFF. CDR3 nucleotide sequence: TGTGTCAGCAGCGTCACGGTCAATGAGCAGTTCTTC.

This clonotype was picked up a small number of times. The chain is built from TRBV5-4 and TRBJ2-1; TRBD2 matches 8 bases. CDR3 size: 12 residues. The V gene's germline CDR1 is SGHNT and CDR2 YYREEE (reference sequence). With 0 bases clipped from V and 15 bases from J, the junction kept 5 bases outside the gene matches. CDR3 nucleotide sequence: TGTGCCAGCAGCTTGGTAGCGGGAACCGCGTTCTTC. As protein: CASSLVAGTAFF.

This clonotype was detected many times. The chain couples TRBV7-9 to TRBJ2-5; 9 bases match TRBD1. CDR3 length equals 14 residues. Germline CDR1 is SEHNR and CDR2 is FQNEAQ (reference sequence). V lost 4 bases to trimming and J lost 2 bases; unmatched junction nucleotides: 2. CDR3 residues: CASSWDREQETQYF. DNA of the CDR3: TGTGCCAGCAGCTGGGACAGGGAACAAGAGACCCAGTACTTC. Variable domain in full (rest from reference TRBV7-9 and TRBJ2-5): DTGVSQNPRHKITKRGQNVTFRCDPISEHNRLYWYRQTLGQGPEFLTYFQNEAQLEKSRLLSDRFSAERPKGSFSTLEIQRTEQGDSAMYLCASSWDREQETQYFGPGTRLLVL.

This clonotype was seen at least ten times. The chain is built from TRBV5-1 and TRBJ2-1; the match to TRBD2 covers 9 bases. J was trimmed by 0 bases and V by 5 bases; bases with no gene match: 3. CDR3 size: 15 residues. CDR1 is SGHRS and CDR2 is YFSETQ in the germline V gene. The CDR3 sequence is CASRTSGSSYNEQFF. The CDR3 DNA is TGCGCCAGCAGGACTAGCGGAAGCTCCTACAATGAGCAGTTCTTC. Full variable domain (outside the CDR3, taken from reference TRBV5-1 and TRBJ2-1): KAGVTQTPRYLIKTRGQQVTLSCSPISGHRSVSWYQQTPGQGLQFLFEYFSETQRNKGNFPGRFSGRQFSNSRSEMNVSTLELGDSALYLCASRTSGSSYNEQFFGPGTRLTVL.

This chain links TRBV20-1 with TRBJ2-5; D is unclear. CDR1 is DFQATT, CDR2 SNEGSKA, per germline (reference sequence). V was cut by 6 bases and J by 0 bases, with 14 bases left in between. The CDR3 is 14 residues long. The CDR3 reads CSADVGRYQETQYF. In nucleotides, the CDR3 is TGCAGTGCCGACGTAGGACGCTACCAAGAGACCCAGTACTTC.

V gene TRBV20-1 combines with J gene TRBJ2-3, with TRBD1 as a possible D gene (5 bases). The CDR3 has 12 residues. Germline V gene sequence: CDR1 DFQATT, CDR2 SNEGSKA (reference sequence). The germline V and J ends were trimmed by 3 bases and 6 bases, with 10 bases remaining between them. This chain's CDR3 is CSARLPGDTQYF. The CDR3 nucleotides are TGCAGTGCTAGGCTACCAGGGGATACGCAGTATTTT.

This clonotype was seen repeatedly, ten times or more. The chain links TRBV20-1 to TRBJ1-4, with TRBD1 matching 7 bases. This CDR3 comprises 13 residues. Germline trimming cut 0 bases from V and 7 bases from J; bases unmatched to any gene: 2. Looked up from germline, CDR1 is DFQATT and CDR2 is SNEGSKA (reference sequence). Written as DNA, the CDR3 is TGCAGTGCTAGAGATGCAGGGGGTGAAAAACTGTTTTTT. Its protein is CSARDAGGEKLFF.

This clonotype was seen at least ten times. The V call is TRBV7-9, the J call TRBJ1-3; possible D gene TRBD1, 5 bases. In germline, CDR1 is SEHNR, CDR2 FQNEAQ (reference sequence). There are 16 residues in the CDR3. Trimming took 5 bases from V and 0 from J, leaving 14 bases between them. The CDR3 spells CASSLLGRHSGNTIYF. The DNA for the CDR3 is TGTGCCAGCAGCCTTCTGGGACGGCACTCTGGAAACACCATATATTTT.

The V gene is TRBV29-1, the J gene TRBJ2-2; 9 bases map to TRBD2. Trimming cost V 4 bases and J 3 bases; bases outside gene matches: 3. The CDR3 runs to 14 residues. Germline V CDR1 and CDR2: SQVTM, ANQGSEA. The CDR3 sequence is CSVGIAGDTGELFF. Here the CDR3 DNA reads TGCAGCGTTGGGATAGCGGGAGACACCGGGGAGCTGTTTTTT.

This clonotype appeared many times. The chain recombines TRBV6-1 with TRBJ2-6; tentative D call: TRBD2 (5 bases). The length of the CDR3 is 17 residues. V was clipped by 5 bases and J by 0 bases, with 14 bases between them. The germline V gene encodes CDR1 MNHNS and CDR2 SASEGT. The CDR3 spells CASSPRGPSSGANVLTF. For the CDR3, the DNA is TGTGCCAGCAGTCCCCGGGGTCCTTCCTCTGGGGCCAACGTCCTGACTTTC.

This clonotype appeared many times. The chain joins TRBV10-3 to TRBJ2-3, with 9 bases lining up with TRBD2. The germline CDR1 and CDR2 sequences are ENHRY and SYGVKD. The CDR3 is 14 amino acids. V was clipped by 4 bases and J by 3 bases; unmatched bases: 2. CDR3 DNA sequence: TGTGCCATCAGTGGACTAGCGGATACAGATACGCAGTATTTT. Protein: CAISGLADTDTQYF.

There are many counts of this clonotype. This rearrangement joins TRBV18 to TRBJ1-1; D not resolved. In germline, CDR1 is KGHSH, CDR2 LQKENI. The CDR3 is made up of 14 amino acids. Trimming pared 0 bases from V and 9 bases from J, leaving 14 bases between. The CDR3 coding sequence is TGTGCCAGCTCACCACCGACTCTAGGAGAGCAAGCTTTCTTT. Translated: CASSPPTLGEQAFF.

The table lists this clonotype with many counts. The chain combines TRBV6-2 or TRBV6-3 with TRBJ2-3; possibly TRBD2 for D (5 bases). Trimming left V 6 bases short and J 7 bases short, with 14 bases between. Germline V CDR1 and CDR2: MNHEY, SVGEGT. The CDR3 loop spans 13 amino acids. The DNA for the CDR3 is TGTGCCAGCAGCCTCAACCGGGATAATACGCAGTATTTT. Its translation is CASSLNRDNTQYF.